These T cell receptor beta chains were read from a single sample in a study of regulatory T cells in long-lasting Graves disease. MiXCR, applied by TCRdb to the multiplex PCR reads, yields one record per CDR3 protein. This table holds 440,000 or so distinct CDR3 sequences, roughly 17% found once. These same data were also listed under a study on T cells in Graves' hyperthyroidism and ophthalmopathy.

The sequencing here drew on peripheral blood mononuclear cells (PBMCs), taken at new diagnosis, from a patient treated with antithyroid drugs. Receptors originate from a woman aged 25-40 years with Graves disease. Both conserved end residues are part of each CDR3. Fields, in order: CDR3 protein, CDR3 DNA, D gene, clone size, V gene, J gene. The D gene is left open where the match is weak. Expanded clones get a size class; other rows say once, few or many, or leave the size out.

CDR3 protein: CASSLLGEESGNEQFF
CDR3 DNA: TGTGCCAGCAGCTTATTGGGGGAGGAGTCGGGGAATGAGCAGTTCTTC
D gene: .
clone size: many
V gene: TRBV7-9
J gene: TRBJ2-1

CDR3 protein: CASSVADGEQYF
CDR3 DNA: TGTGCCAGCAGCGTAGCTGATGGCGAGCAGTACTTC
D gene: .
clone size: few
V gene: TRBV9
J gene: TRBJ2-7

CDR3 protein: CASSLATQSNSPLHF
CDR3 DNA: TGTGCCAGCAGCTTAGCGACCCAGAGCAATTCACCCCTCCACTTT
D gene: .
clone size: .
V gene: TRBV7-2
J gene: TRBJ1-6

CDR3 protein: CASSGTSGNNEQFF
CDR3 DNA: TGTGCCAGCAGTGGGACTAGCGGTAACAATGAGCAGTTCTTC
D gene: TRBD2
clone size: .
V gene: TRBV28
J gene: TRBJ2-1

CDR3 protein: CAWGTGVGRTEAFF
CDR3 DNA: TGTGCCTGGGGTACAGGGGTGGGTCGGACTGAAGCTTTCTTT
D gene: TRBD1
clone size: once
V gene: TRBV30
J gene: TRBJ1-1

CDR3 protein: CASTPLGGLAGDEQFF
CDR3 DNA: TGTGCCAGCACCCCTTTGGGGGGACTAGCAGGCGATGAGCAGTTCTTC
D gene: TRBD2
clone size: few
V gene: TRBV12-3/TRBV12-4
J gene: TRBJ2-1

CDR3 protein: CSAATNTGELFF
CDR3 DNA: TGCAGCGCTGCTACGAACACCGGGGAGCTGTTTTTT
D gene: .
clone size: few
V gene: TRBV29-1
J gene: TRBJ2-2

CDR3 protein: CASSPGPGTGISPLHF
CDR3 DNA: TGTGCCAGCAGTCCGGGACCCGGGACAGGGATTTCACCCCTCCACTTT
D gene: TRBD1
clone size: many
V gene: TRBV28
J gene: TRBJ1-6

CDR3 protein: CAWKPLNRGRTGELFF
CDR3 DNA: TGTGCCTGGAAGCCCCTTAACAGGGGGAGGACCGGGGAGCTGTTTTTT
D gene: TRBD1
clone size: .
V gene: TRBV30
J gene: TRBJ2-2

CDR3 protein: CASSLRASGSVGEQFF
CDR3 DNA: TGTGCCAGCAGTTTAAGGGCTAGCGGGAGCGTGGGTGAGCAGTTCTTC
D gene: TRBD2
clone size: .
V gene: TRBV28
J gene: TRBJ2-1

CDR3 protein: CASSFGRAQNIQYF
CDR3 DNA: TGTGCCAGCAGTTTCGGGAGGGCCCAAAACATTCAGTACTTC
D gene: TRBD2
clone size: many
V gene: TRBV28
J gene: TRBJ2-4

CDR3 protein: CASSLSPLTSGRSPGELFF
CDR3 DNA: TGTGCCAGCAGCTTGTCCCCTCTTACTAGCGGGAGATCTCCCGGGGAGCTGTTTTTT
D gene: TRBD2
clone size: many
V gene: TRBV5-6
J gene: TRBJ2-2

CDR3 protein: CAISESAMNTEAFF
CDR3 DNA: TGTGCCATCAGTGAGTCGGCCATGAACACTGAAGCTTTCTTT
D gene: .
clone size: few
V gene: TRBV10-3
J gene: TRBJ1-1

CDR3 protein: CSVWGLAEGRTDTQYF
CDR3 DNA: TGCAGTGTCTGGGGACTAGCGGAAGGCAGGACAGATACGCAGTATTTT
D gene: TRBD2
clone size: many
V gene: TRBV20-1
J gene: TRBJ2-3

CDR3 protein: CASSQGLDGLSYEQYF
CDR3 DNA: TGTGCCAGCAGCCAGGGGCTGGACGGCCTCTCCTACGAGCAGTACTTC
D gene: .
clone size: .
V gene: TRBV5-5
J gene: TRBJ2-7

CDR3 protein: CSAVTRLQETQYF
CDR3 DNA: TGCAGTGCTGTGACTAGACTGCAAGAGACCCAGTACTTC
D gene: .
clone size: many
V gene: TRBV20-1
J gene: TRBJ2-5

CDR3 protein: CASSLSVFKGYTF
CDR3 DNA: TGTGCCAGCAGCTTATCTGTATTCAAGGGCTACACCTTC
D gene: .
clone size: many
V gene: TRBV11-2
J gene: TRBJ1-2

CDR3 protein: CASSYPAGGGGYTF
CDR3 DNA: TGTGCCAGCAGTTACCCGGCAGGGGGCGGAGGCTACACCTTC
D gene: TRBD1
clone size: few
V gene: TRBV6-5
J gene: TRBJ1-2

CDR3 protein: CASTNSWGTNEKLFF
CDR3 DNA: TGTGCCAGCACAAATTCGTGGGGAACTAATGAAAAACTGTTTTTT
D gene: .
clone size: .
V gene: TRBV6-1
J gene: TRBJ1-4

CDR3 protein: CASSPRRGGASDTQYF
CDR3 DNA: TGTGCCAGCAGCCCCCGGCGCGGGGGGGCTAGTGATACGCAGTATTTT
D gene: TRBD2
clone size: .
V gene: TRBV7-2
J gene: TRBJ2-3

CDR3 protein: CASSFLQGGIQPQHF
CDR3 DNA: TGTGCCAGCAGTTTTCTCCAGGGGGGGATCCAGCCCCAGCATTTT
D gene: TRBD1
clone size: few
V gene: TRBV28
J gene: TRBJ1-5

CDR3 protein: CASSFSGRSANTGELFF
CDR3 DNA: TGTGCCAGCAGCTTTAGCGGGAGGAGCGCGAACACCGGGGAGCTGTTTTTT
D gene: TRBD2
clone size: .
V gene: TRBV6-2/TRBV6-3
J gene: TRBJ2-2

CDR3 protein: CAWSSAGVTYEQYF
CDR3 DNA: TGTGCCTGGAGTTCGGCCGGGGTCACCTACGAGCAGTACTTC
D gene: .
clone size: many
V gene: TRBV30
J gene: TRBJ2-7

CDR3 protein: CATLGPPPIFGYTF
CDR3 DNA: TGTGCCACCCTGGGGCCCCCTCCGATTTTTGGCTACACCTTC
D gene: .
clone size: few
V gene: TRBV6-1
J gene: TRBJ1-2

CDR3 protein: CASRKGQASAGGNQPQHF
CDR3 DNA: TGTGCCAGCAGGAAAGGACAGGCCTCCGCGGGGGGCAATCAGCCCCAGCATTTT
D gene: TRBD1
clone size: many
V gene: TRBV7-8
J gene: TRBJ1-5

CDR3 protein: CASSSIRGQEVGEKLFF
CDR3 DNA: TGTGCCAGCAGCTCGATACGCGGACAGGAAGTAGGTGAAAAACTGTTTTTT
D gene: TRBD1
clone size: .
V gene: TRBV7-9
J gene: TRBJ1-4

CDR3 protein: CSVDLEGYGYTF
CDR3 DNA: TGCAGCGTTGATTTGGAAGGGTATGGCTACACCTTC
D gene: .
clone size: few
V gene: TRBV29-1
J gene: TRBJ1-2

CDR3 protein: CASSLARGGAKNIQYF
CDR3 DNA: TGTGCCAGCAGCTTAGCCCGGGGCGGTGCCAAAAACATTCAGTACTTC
D gene: .
clone size: few
V gene: TRBV7-8
J gene: TRBJ2-4

CDR3 protein: CSANSRSGANVLTF
CDR3 DNA: TGCAGTGCAAACAGTCGCTCTGGGGCCAACGTCCTGACTTTC
D gene: .
clone size: few
V gene: TRBV20-1
J gene: TRBJ2-6

CDR3 protein: CASSQDRSWASYEQYF
CDR3 DNA: TGTGCCAGCAGCCAAGATCGGAGTTGGGCCTCCTACGAGCAGTACTTC
D gene: .
clone size: many
V gene: TRBV3-1
J gene: TRBJ2-7

CDR3 protein: CASSLPGQETQYF
CDR3 DNA: TGTGCCAGCAGCTTACCGGGTCAAGAGACCCAGTACTTC
D gene: .
clone size: many
V gene: TRBV2
J gene: TRBJ2-5